This T cell receptor (beta chain) stems from a study of T cell clones after liver transplantation. Study summary: TCRbeta sequencing after a pre-transplant mixed lymphocyte reaction identified graft-donor-reactive clones, later tracked in post-transplant blood. Pre-transplant mixed lymphocyte reactions yielded third-party-reactive TCRbeta sequences as comparators for graft-donor-reactive sequences.

Per the germline V gene, CDR1 is MGHRA and CDR2 is YSYEKL. The CDR3 is 16 amino acids. With 4 bases removed from V and 0 bases from J, the gap between germline ends came to 16 bases. Measured with immunoSEQ multiplex PCR; TCRdb has only the in-frame clones, and not every one. The repertoire has 65,000 to 95,000 clones, 80% of them found once; the top ten carry about 0.63%. This clone was counted only a few times. The source of this sequence is a human donor who received a liver transplant. Sequenced here: CD4+ T cells from blood, sampled before liver transplant. The rearrangement uses TRBV4-1 and TRBJ2-7; possibly TRBD1 for D (5 bases). CDR3 coding DNA: TGCGCCAGCAGCCCCTTACCGACAGCGTCCTCCTACGAGCAGTACTTC. Its protein is CASSPLPTASSYEQYF.